The rows below give T cell receptor beta chains drawn from one sample of a study of shared clonotypes between healthy human individuals. Sequenced by immunoSEQ multiplex PCR; TCRdb stores in-frame clones only, minus some. This sample has approximately 530,000 clones; 90% to 97% occur once, and the top ten carry 0.06%. Sequences were obtained from naive CD4+ T cells sorted from blood. The receptors here all came from a woman between 25 and 40 years old in good health. Both conserved end residues are part of each CDR3. The order of the fields is clone size, J gene, D gene, V gene, CDR3 DNA, CDR3 protein. The D gene is left open where the match is weak. A row's size may be missing; if present it is once, few, many or a size class.

. TRBJ2-7 TRBD2 TRBV15 TGTGCCACCAGCAGACACCGGGCGGGGGGATACTACGAGCAGTACTTC CATSRHRAGGYYEQYF
. TRBJ1-6 TRBD1 TRBV19 TGTGCCAGTAGTCCCCGGGACAGGGGCGATAATTCACCCCTCCACTTT CASSPRDRGDNSPLHF
once TRBJ2-1 . TRBV28 TGTGCCAGCAGCCCTACCCGGGGCTTTAAGCAGTTCTTC CASSPTRGFKQFF
once TRBJ2-7 . TRBV5-1 TGCGCCAGTACTCGGGGGGCGACCTACGAGCAGTACTTC CASTRGATYEQYF
. TRBJ2-7 TRBD2 TRBV27 TGTGCCAGCAGTTTCTACCCCGGACTAGCGCGTGAGCAGTACTTC CASSFYPGLAREQYF
. TRBJ2-3 TRBD2 TRBV5-4 TGTGCCAGCAGCTTGTCTTCCCTAGCGGTGACAGATACGCAGTATTTT CASSLSSLAVTDTQYF
. TRBJ1-1 TRBD1 TRBV29-1 TGCAGCGTAGACCGCCCGACAGGGGAGGACACTGAAGCTTTCTTT CSVDRPTGEDTEAFF
once TRBJ2-3 TRBD2 TRBV28 TGTGCCAGCAGGCTGACTAGCGGGAGGGCCACAGATACGCAGTATTTT CASRLTSGRATDTQYF
. TRBJ1-1 . TRBV5-1 TGCGCCAGCAGCTTGGACAGCATGAACACTGAAGCTTTCTTT CASSLDSMNTEAFF
. TRBJ1-1 TRBD1 TRBV5-1 TGCGCCAGCAGCACGGGACAGGGGGCTAGGGACACTGAAGCTTTCTTT CASSTGQGARDTEAFF
. TRBJ2-7 . TRBV6-1 TGTGCCAGCAGTGAACTGGTAGACAACCTACGCGAGCAGTACTTC CASSELVDNLREQYF
. TRBJ1-2 TRBD1 TRBV19 TGTGCCAGTAGTATCACAGGGGAATTGAACTATGGCTACACCTTC CASSITGELNYGYTF
. TRBJ2-5 . TRBV6-5 TGTGCCAGCAGTTACCTTGCCCAAAGCTCAGAGACCCAGTACTTC CASSYLAQSSETQYF
. TRBJ2-3 . TRBV19 TGTGCCAGTAGTAGTCATTCGGTTGGAGTGGGAAGGACCTATACGCAGTATTTT CASSSHSVGVGRTYTQYF
. TRBJ2-2 TRBD2 TRBV7-9 TGTGCCAGCAGCTTATATAGCGGGAGTCCGAACACCGGGGAGCTGTTTTTT CASSLYSGSPNTGELFF
. TRBJ2-1 TRBD2 TRBV27 TGTGCCAGCAGTCCCCTCACAACTAGCGGTAGCTCCTACAATGAGCAGTTCTTC CASSPLTTSGSSYNEQFF
. TRBJ1-2 TRBD1 TRBV2 TGTGCCAGCAGGGAGGGACAGGGGCCTTATGGCTACACCTTC CASREGQGPYGYTF
. TRBJ1-3 . TRBV13 TGTGCCAGCAGCTTAAGGCAGAGTGCGATCATGGGAAACACCATATATTTT CASSLRQSAIMGNTIYF
. TRBJ1-2 . TRBV6-1 TGTGCCAGCAGGGGATGGGGTAGCGGCTACACCTTC CASRGWGSGYTF
. TRBJ2-7 . TRBV2 TGTGCCAGCAGTTTGGAGTCCCCTACCTACGAGCAGTACTTC CASSLESPTYEQYF
. TRBJ2-3 . TRBV18 TGTGCCAGCTCTCCGAGTGGGGCGCCCGGGACCGCAGATACGCAGTATTTT CASSPSGAPGTADTQYF
. TRBJ1-1 . TRBV5-5 TGTGCCAGCAGCTTGTCCCCAGACTTGAACACTGAAGCTTTCTTT CASSLSPDLNTEAFF
. TRBJ2-1 TRBD2 TRBV7-7 TGTGCCAGCAGCTTAACCCCGAAAGCGGGAGTGGGAAATGAGCAGTTCTTC CASSLTPKAGVGNEQFF
. TRBJ1-5 . TRBV15 TGTGCCACCAGCAGCCAGGGGCAGCCCCAGCATTTT CATSSQGQPQHF
few TRBJ1-2 . TRBV2 TGTGCCAGCAGTGGGTTGGACGGTAGCTATGGCTACACCTTC CASSGLDGSYGYTF
. TRBJ2-5 TRBD1 TRBV7-7 TGTGCCAGCAGCCTGACAGGGTCGAAGACCCAGTACTTC CASSLTGSKTQYF
. TRBJ2-7 . TRBV10-3 TGTGCCATCAGTGAGTCCCCGCGGGATTGGTCCTACGAGCAGTACTTC CAISESPRDWSYEQYF
. TRBJ1-2 . TRBV19 TGTGCCAGTACCTCCCAGACGGGGAACTATGGCTACACCTTC CASTSQTGNYGYTF
once TRBJ1-2 . TRBV18 TGTGCCAGCTCACCGGGGGGCCCCTATGGCTACACCTTC CASSPGGPYGYTF
. TRBJ1-3 . TRBV27 TGTGCCAGCAGTCCGATGGGGCTTTTCCTGAACACCATATATTTT CASSPMGLFLNTIYF
. TRBJ2-7 . TRBV11-3 TGTGCCAGCAGCCTTTCGCTGATTCGTGGGCGACTGGGCGACTACGAGCAGTACTTC CASSLSLIRGRLGDYEQYF
. TRBJ2-7 . TRBV7-2 TGTGCCAGCAGTTCCGGGGGCCGCTACGAGCAGTACTTC CASSSGGRYEQYF
. TRBJ2-3 TRBD2 TRBV19 TGTGCCAGTAGTATCGGAACTAGCGGCACAGATACGCAGTATTTT CASSIGTSGTDTQYF
. TRBJ2-3 . TRBV28 TGTGCCAGCAGAGGACTACCCAGCACAGATACGCAGTATTTT CASRGLPSTDTQYF
once TRBJ2-7 . TRBV28 TGTGCCAGCAGTTCAAGTAAGATCGTCCCGGGACTTCCAGTTTACGAGCAGTACTTC CASSSSKIVPGLPVYEQYF
. TRBJ2-1 . TRBV7-3 TGTGCCAGCAGCTACTCCGGGACCACGAGGAATGAGCAGTTCTTC CASSYSGTTRNEQFF
. TRBJ2-7 . TRBV5-6 TGTGCCAGCAGCATGGGCCAATCCTACGAGCAGTACTTC CASSMGQSYEQYF